The 22 T cell receptor beta chains presented below share a single source sample, sequenced in a study of regulatory T cells in long-lasting Graves disease. Construction of the TCR beta libraries employed iRepertoire HTBI primers in conjunction with Arm-PCR of CDR3 regions. A single record per CDR3 protein comes from TCRdb applying MiXCR to the multiplex PCR reads. The data contain about 350,000 distinct CDR3 sequences, 16% of them seen just once; the ten biggest clones take up 25% to 30%. Time point indicated: newly diagnosed GD, antithyroid drugs for less than 3 months. RNA extracted from PBMCs served as the sequencing template. These data also featured in a second study, about T cells in Graves' hyperthyroidism and ophthalmopathy.

Sequencing was performed on peripheral blood mononuclear cells (PBMCs), taken at new diagnosis, from a patient treated with antithyroid drugs. These receptors were obtained from a man aged 35 to 55 with Graves disease.

The chain carries TRBV28 and TRBJ2-7; tentatively, D is TRBD2 (6 bases). The CDR3 loop spans 15 amino acids. Germline CDR1 is MDHEN and CDR2 is SYDVKM. V lost 4 bases and J lost 0, with 13 bases in between. The CDR3 loop reads CASSSPLGGSYEQYF. The CDR3 bases are TGTGCCAGCAGTTCCCCCCTGGGGGGCTCCTACGAGCAGTACTTC. Supplemented by reference TRBV28 and TRBJ2-7, the full variable domain reads DVKVTQSSRYLVKRTGEKVFLECVQDMDHENMFWYRQDPGLGLRLIYFSYDVKMKEKGDIPEGYSVSREKKERFSLILESASTNQTSMYLCASSSPLGGSYEQYFGPGTRLTVT.

A word on this clonotype: A much larger clone differs by one base, so this may be a read error. V and J are TRBV12-5 and TRBJ1-6, with D possibly TRBD1 on 6 matching bases. The ends were cut back, 1 base at V and 11 bases at J, with 9 bases in the middle. From germline, CDR1 is LGHNT and CDR2 FRNRAP. The CDR3 has 13 residues. CDR3 protein: CASGLEGGPPLHF. CDR3 DNA sequence: TGTGCTAGTGGTTTGGAAGGGGGTCCACCCCTCCACTTT.

This clonotype was picked up many times. This chain links TRBV2 with TRBJ1-1; tentatively, D is TRBD1 (5 bases). This CDR3 comprises 15 residues. Germline loops: CDR1 SNHLY, CDR2 FYNNEI. Trimming removed 0 bases at V and 5 bases at J, with 13 bases between. The CDR3 protein is CASSEALGGGTEAFF. The CDR3 DNA is TGTGCCAGCAGTGAAGCGTTGGGGGGGGGGACTGAAGCTTTCTTT.

Details on this clonotype: Mismatch with germline at one junction end may stem from a read error. V gene TRBV12-3 or TRBV12-4 combines with J gene TRBJ2-3, with TRBD1 identical over 7 bases. This CDR3 comprises 19 residues. CDR3 region: CASTQDRWTNLGNTGTQYF. The CDR3 coding sequence is TGTGCCAGCACACAGGACAGGTGGACAAATCTTGGAAACACAGGTACGCAGTATTTT.

The V gene is TRBV5-6, the J gene TRBJ1-2, with TRBD1 identical over 7 bases. CDR1 is SGHDT, CDR2 YYEEEE, per germline. V trimming: 5 bases; J trimming: 5 bases; junction bases outside the gene matches: 6. The length of the CDR3 is 13 residues. The CDR3 sequence is CASRTGFAYGYTF. In nucleotides, the CDR3 is TGTGCCAGCAGGACAGGGTTCGCGTATGGCTACACCTTC.

The sample holds many counts of this clonotype. The gene calls are TRBV18 and TRBJ2-3, with TRBD2 matching over 9 bases. V trimming: 4 bases; J trimming: 2 bases; junction bases outside the gene matches: 7. The V gene's germline CDR1 is KGHSH and CDR2 LQKENI. The CDR3 is 16 amino acids. This CDR3 is CASSLYSGGSTDTQYF. CDR3 nucleotide sequence: TGTGCCAGCTCACTCTATAGCGGGGGCTCCACAGATACGCAGTATTTT.

Ten or more counts support this clonotype. CDR3 coding DNA: TGCAGCGTCCCGGACAGGGGCGAGCAGTACTTC. Protein sequence: CSVPDRGEQYF. V gene TRBV29-1 combines with J gene TRBJ2-7; 9 bases line up with TRBD1. Losses at the gene ends were 6 bases for V and 6 bases for J; bases not matched to a gene: 3. CDR1 and CDR2 (germline): SQVTM, ANQGSEA. This CDR3 is built from 11 residues.

The table lists this clonotype with many counts. The V gene is TRBV28, the J gene TRBJ1-6; D may be TRBD1 (5 bases). Per the germline V gene, CDR1 is MDHEN and CDR2 is SYDVKM. The ends were cut back, 5 bases at V and 4 bases at J, with 12 bases in the middle. The CDR3 runs 15 residues. The CDR3 loop reads CASSGGGSYNSPLHF. The DNA for the CDR3 is TGTGCCAGCAGTGGTGGGGGATCGTATAATTCACCCCTCCACTTT.

On this clonotype itself: One base away lies a much larger clone, so this may be a sequencing read error. This chain connects TRBV20-1 to TRBJ1-4, with D unclear. The germline gives CDR1 DFQATT, CDR2 SNEGSKA (reference sequence). The CDR3 runs 13 residues. In nucleotides, the CDR3 is TGCAGTGCTAGACGCGGGGATGGTGAAGAACTGTTTTTT. It yields the protein CSARRGDGEELFF.

This clonotype was counted between two and nine times. This sequence joins TRBV7-2 and TRBJ2-4, with TRBD1 as a possible D gene (5 bases). The J call may be faulty, since TRBJ2-7 better matches the DNA end. Germline loops: CDR1 SGHTA, CDR2 FQGNSA. This CDR3 has 15 amino acids. CDR3 DNA sequence: TGTGCCAGCATCCAAGGATCTCCAGGGTCCGGCGAGCAGTACTTC. This encodes CASIQGSPGSGEQYF.

This clonotype was picked up many times. The chain joins TRBV2 to TRBJ2-7; D possibly corresponds to TRBD1 (5 bases). Germline V gene lookup returns CDR1 SNHLY and CDR2 FYNNEI. V was cut by 0 bases and J by 5 bases, with 26 bases left in between. This CDR3 comprises 19 residues. The CDR3, as DNA: TGTGCCAGCAGTGAAGCGGCGCTATTAGGTTTCGCCAGGGTCCACGAGCAGTACTTC. As protein: CASSEAALLGFARVHEQYF.

This clonotype was found many times. V and J are TRBV12-3 or TRBV12-4 and TRBJ1-2; no definite D call. V was pared by 3 bases and J by 6 bases, with 11 bases between. The CDR3 contains 13 residues. CDR3 sequence: CASSLRYGHGYTF. The CDR3, as DNA: TGTGCCAGCAGTTTGCGCTACGGGCATGGCTACACCTTC.

The sample holds many counts of this clonotype. The rearrangement links TRBV5-1 to TRBJ2-2; D call uncertain. The CDR3 covers 15 residues. V was shortened by 0 bases and J by 2 bases, with 8 bases between the two germline ends. Per germline, CDR1 SGHRS and CDR2 YFSETQ. The CDR3 nucleotides are TGCGCCAGCAGCTTGGGGGCACATAACACCGGGGAGCTGTTTTTT. Translation: CASSLGAHNTGELFF.

This clonotype was counted at least ten times. V gene TRBV20-1 combines with J gene TRBJ2-2, with D tentatively TRBD1 or TRBD2 (5 bases each). The CDR3 extends over 15 amino acids. The V end was cut by 0 bases, the J end by 3 bases, with 11 bases between. Germline loops: CDR1 DFQATT, CDR2 SNEGSKA (reference sequence). CDR3 sequence (DNA): TGCAGTGCTAGAGACAGGGTGGGGGACACCGGGGAGCTGTTTTTT. Protein sequence: CSARDRVGDTGELFF.

There are many counts of this clonotype. J is TRBJ1-5 and V is TRBV2; D not resolved. CDR3 size: 13 residues. Germline V gene lookup returns CDR1 SNHLY and CDR2 FYNNEI. V was shortened by 6 bases and J by 0 bases, with 6 bases between the two germline ends. CDR3: CASRPNSNQPQHF. In DNA form, the CDR3 reads TGTGCCAGCAGACCCAATAGCAATCAGCCCCAGCATTTT.

The gene calls are TRBV5-1 and TRBJ2-1; TRBD1 aligns across 10 bases. The CDR3 totals 15 residues. After removal of 3 bases from V and 5 bases from J, the junction contained 5 bases not matched to a gene. CDR1 and CDR2 (germline): SGHRS, YFSETQ. In DNA, the CDR3 is TGCGCCAGCAGCTCCGGGACAGGGGTAAACAATGAGCAGTTCTTC. Translation gives CASSSGTGVNNEQFF.

This clonotype was observed a few times. The chain uses TRBV2 and TRBJ1-4; possible D gene TRBD1, 5 bases. The germline V gene has CDR1 SNHLY and CDR2 FYNNEI. V shed 7 bases and J shed 4 bases, with 16 bases lying between them. This CDR3 is built from 15 residues. Here the CDR3 DNA reads TGTGCCAGCACTCTTTCCGGGACCCGTAATGAAAAACTGTTTTTT. Translation gives CASTLSGTRNEKLFF.

This clonotype is judged medium-sized. The chain couples TRBV3-1 to TRBJ1-6; 7 bases are shared with TRBD1. The CDR3 is made up of 15 amino acids. CDR1 LGHDT and CDR2 YNNKEL come from the germline V gene (reference sequence). V was pared by 1 base and J by 8 bases, with 5 bases of the junction left unmatched. The CDR3 nucleotides read TGTGCCAGCAGCCAAGGCGGACAGGTTTATTCACCCCTCCACTTT. Protein sequence: CASSQGGQVYSPLHF.

This sequence joins TRBV28 and TRBJ2-5; 7 bases are shared with TRBD2. The CDR3 consists of 16 residues. The trim removed 8 bases at V and 2 bases at J, leaving 14 bases unmatched. Germline V gives CDR1 MDHEN, CDR2 SYDVKM. The CDR3: CASPPSGVGIQETQYF. The CDR3 DNA follows: TGTGCCAGCCCCCCCAGCGGGGTAGGAATACAAGAGACCCAGTACTTC.

The chain has TRBV12-5 and TRBJ1-5; D not certain. Trimming stripped 3 bases from V and 6 bases from J, with 3 bases between. This CDR3 spans 11 amino acids. Germline CDR1 LGHNT, CDR2 FRNRAP. The CDR3 reads CASGFSQPQHF. In DNA, the CDR3 is TGTGCTAGTGGTTTTTCTCAGCCCCAGCATTTT.

This clonotype was detected many times. The chain is built from TRBV27 and TRBJ1-1, with D uncertain. Germline V lookup: CDR1 MNHEY, CDR2 SMNVEV (reference sequence). The CDR3 loop spans 15 amino acids. Trimming took off 4 bases at V and 0 bases at J, with 12 bases between the two ends. CDR3 protein: CASSYSKRMNTEAFF. CDR3 DNA: TGTGCCAGCAGTTACTCCAAGAGGATGAACACTGAAGCTTTCTTT.

This clonotype was found many times. The chain couples TRBV6-5 to TRBJ2-7; 10 nucleotides match TRBD1. Germline loops: CDR1 MNHEY, CDR2 SVGAGI. This CDR3 has 17 amino acids. With V trimmed by 0 bases and J by 3 bases, 8 bases remained unmatched. The CDR3 coding sequence is TGTGCCAGCAGTTACTCCCTGGACAGGGGGAACCTCTACGAGCAGTACTTC. Translated: CASSYSLDRGNLYEQYF.